This record looks at one T cell receptor beta chain sequence and its context. Its antigen is undetermined. The data were taken from a study of response to subunit inactivated influenza vaccine. Study observations and caveats: The authors offered the suggestion that each seasonal influenza vaccination recruits few new T cells.

Germline lookup yields CDR1 SGHRS and CDR2 YFSETQ. This CDR3 contains 13 residues. The V end lost 0 bases, the J end lost 4 bases, and 8 bases lay between the germline ends. MiXCR, run by TCRdb on the RT-PCR reads, gives a single entry per CDR3 protein. Among roughly 290,000 distinct CDR3 sequences listed, less than 25% were seen once. This TCR was sampled from a man between 50 and 69 years old who received an inactivated influenza vaccine. The chain recombines TRBV5-1 with TRBJ2-7; D is unclear. This specimen was PBMCs from blood, taken about 20 months after vaccination. DNA of the CDR3: TGCGCCAGCAGCTTGGCCTCTCAGTACGAGCAGTACTTC. This encodes CASSLASQYEQYF.